The 25 T cell receptor beta chains presented below share a single source sample, sequenced in a study of cytomegalovirus exposure and HLA in healthy donors. The PCR was carried out with 60 Vbeta primers and 13 Jbeta primers. The assay was immunoSEQ multiplex PCR, and TCRdb's table has in-frame clones only and misses some. The profile shows over 150,000 clones, around 77% of them singletons. The material sequenced was PBMCs. Source of these receptors: a man aged 55 to 70 in good health and CMV-seronegative.

V gene TRBV28 combines with J gene TRBJ2-7, with 9 bases fitting TRBD2. V dropped 3 bases and J dropped 6; count of bases not matched to a gene: 9. The CDR3 runs to 15 residues. Germline values: CDR1 MDHEN, CDR2 SYDVKM. For the CDR3, the DNA is TGTGCCAGCAGTTTGGGAATAGCGGGGGTAATCGAGCAGTACTTC. As protein: CASSLGIAGVIEQYF.

This clone was picked up a small number of times. The chain recombines TRBV30 with TRBJ2-2; D may be TRBD2 (6 bases). V dropped 0 bases and J dropped 6 bases, with 8 bases sitting between them. The CDR3 length is 13 residues. Germline V gives CDR1 GTSNPN, CDR2 SVGIG (reference sequence). The CDR3 bases are TGTGCCTGGAGTGTAGGAGGGCCCGGGGAGCTGTTTTTT. It yields the protein CAWSVGGPGELFF.

The V call is TRBV7-6, the J call TRBJ2-5, with TRBD2 identical over 13 bases. The DNA matches TRBJ2-7 better at its end, which makes the J call doubtful. There are 15 residues in the CDR3. The germline V gene has CDR1 SGHVS and CDR2 FNYEAQ. This CDR3 is CASSLTSGRAYEQYF. In DNA form, the CDR3 reads TGTGCCAGCAGCTTAACTAGCGGGAGGGCCTACGAGCAGTACTTC.

CDR3 amino acids: CASRKQGGGETQYF. CDR3 nucleotide sequence: TGTGCCAGCAGAAAGCAGGGGGGCGGAGAGACCCAGTACTTC. The J gene is TRBJ2-5, the V gene TRBV6-5; a possible D gene is TRBD1 (7 bases). Per germline, CDR1 MNHEY and CDR2 SVGAGI. The CDR3 covers 14 residues. Deletions cut 6 bases from V and 4 bases from J, with 15 bases between.

This rearrangement joins TRBV9 to TRBJ2-5, with a weak D call TRBD2 (6 bases). This CDR3 comprises 16 residues. Per germline, CDR1 SGDLS and CDR2 YYNGEE. The ends were cut back, 3 bases at V and 5 bases at J, with 20 bases in the middle. As DNA, the CDR3 is TGTGCCAGCAGCGCCGCGGGGAACGGGTTCCACGAGACCCAGTACTTC. This encodes CASSAAGNGFHETQYF.

V gene TRBV6-6 combines with J gene TRBJ1-3; TRBD1 might be the D (6 bases). The CDR3 runs to 16 residues. V lost 7 bases, J lost 4 bases, and 20 bases lay in between. The V gene's germline CDR1 is MNHNY and CDR2 SVGAGI (reference sequence). The CDR3 bases are TGTGCCAGCACTCTAGGGGGGGGGATCGGAGGAAACACCATATATTTT. Translation: CASTLGGGIGGNTIYF.

The rearrangement joins TRBV6-5 to TRBJ1-6, with 10 bases that match TRBD1. The CDR3 runs 15 residues. The V gene end was trimmed by 2 bases and the J gene end by 8 bases; junction bases not matched to a gene: 3. Per the germline V gene, CDR1 is MNHEY and CDR2 is SVGAGI. The chain's CDR3 is CASSYKGTGDSPLHF. The CDR3, as DNA: TGTGCCAGCAGTTACAAGGGGACAGGGGATTCACCCCTCCACTTT.

The rearrangement links TRBV27 to TRBJ2-1; weak D call: TRBD2 (5 bases). The V gene's germline CDR1 is MNHEY and CDR2 SMNVEV (reference sequence). Trimming removed 5 bases from V and 0 bases from J, with 8 bases in between. There are 14 residues in the CDR3. The CDR3 DNA is TGTGCCAGCAGTGGACTCCTCTCCTACAATGAGCAGTTCTTC. It encodes CASSGLLSYNEQFF.

The V and J genes are TRBV29-1 and TRBJ1-6; TRBD1 agrees at 10 bases. The CDR3 loop spans 13 amino acids. With 5 bases clipped from V and 6 bases from J, the junction kept 1 base outside the gene matches. The germline CDR1 and CDR2 sequences are SQVTM and ANQGSEA. The CDR3 DNA follows: TGCAGCGTTCGGACAGGGGGTAATTCACCCCTCCACTTT. It yields the protein CSVRTGGNSPLHF.

The chain uses TRBV6-1 and TRBJ2-5; 10 bases match TRBD1. Germline values: CDR1 MNHNS, CDR2 SASEGT. The CDR3 consists of 14 residues. V lost 5 bases and J lost 5; bases outside the gene matches: 5. This CDR3 reads CASSLDRGRETQYF. As DNA, the CDR3 is TGTGCCAGCAGTCTTGACAGGGGGCGGGAGACCCAGTACTTC.

The CDR3 loop is CAGFNGNTGELFF. The CDR3 DNA is TGTGCCGGTTTCAACGGGAACACCGGGGAGCTGTTTTTT. The chain combines TRBV6-5 with TRBJ2-2; unclear D gene. The CDR3 is 13 amino acids. The V gene's germline CDR1 is MNHEY and CDR2 SVGAGI. Trimming removed 11 bases at V and 1 base at J, with 11 bases between.

This chain joins TRBV19 and TRBJ2-3; possibly TRBD1 for D (7 bases). V was clipped by 5 bases and J by 4 bases, with 22 bases between them. Germline loops: CDR1 LNHDA, CDR2 SQIVND (reference sequence). The CDR3 covers 17 residues. DNA for the CDR3: TGTGCCAGTAGTCCTCCAGGGGGGATAGTGGTAGCAGATACGCAGTATTTT. Its translation is CASSPPGGIVVADTQYF.

The chain couples TRBV28 to TRBJ2-7; D may be TRBD2 (6 bases). This CDR3 has 14 amino acids. The V end lost 2 bases, the J end lost 2 bases, and 10 bases lay between the germline ends. CDR1 is MDHEN and CDR2 is SYDVKM in the germline V gene. The CDR3 protein is CASSLPLAPYEQYF. CDR3 in DNA: TGTGCCAGCAGTTTACCACTAGCCCCCTACGAGCAGTACTTC.

The chain links TRBV7-2 to TRBJ1-2, with 9 bases that match TRBD1. This CDR3 spans 13 amino acids. Germline V gives CDR1 SGHTA, CDR2 FQGNSA. V was pared by 5 bases and J by 7 bases, with 5 bases of the junction left unmatched. CDR3 sequence: CASSQQGASGYTF. The DNA of the CDR3 is TGTGCCAGCAGCCAACAGGGGGCTAGTGGCTACACCTTC.

The V call is TRBV30, the J call TRBJ1-6; D might be TRBD1 (6 bases). V lost 0 bases and J lost 9, with 12 bases in between. Germline V gives CDR1 GTSNPN, CDR2 SVGIG (reference sequence). The CDR3 is made up of 14 amino acids. The CDR3 loop is CAWSVGRGFSPLHF. DNA of the CDR3: TGTGCCTGGAGTGTAGGCAGGGGATTTTCACCCCTCCACTTT.

V usage is TRBV19 and J usage is TRBJ2-3; 8 bases match TRBD1. The trim removed 7 bases at V and 5 bases at J, leaving 14 bases unmatched. Germline V gene lookup returns CDR1 LNHDA and CDR2 SQIVND (reference sequence). CDR3 length: 16 amino acids. The CDR3 sequence is CASNPTGDPFGDTQYF. The DNA for the CDR3 is TGTGCCAGTAACCCGACAGGGGACCCGTTCGGAGATACGCAGTATTTT.

The chain carries TRBV19 and TRBJ1-2, with TRBD1 matching over 10 bases. CDR3 length: 17 amino acids. Trimming took 7 bases from V and 0 from J; bases not matched to a gene: 11. In germline, CDR1 is LNHDA, CDR2 SQIVND (reference sequence). The CDR3 DNA is TGTGCCAGTACCAGACAGGGGGCGGTTAGCCCTAACTATGGCTACACCTTC. Its protein is CASTRQGAVSPNYGYTF.

DNA of the CDR3: TGTGCCAGCAGTTACTCGGGCGGGAGTGAAGCTTTCTTT. Translation gives CASSYSGGSEAFF. The chain employs TRBV6-5 and TRBJ1-1; D is ambiguous. CDR1 and CDR2 (germline): MNHEY, SVGAGI. CDR3 length: 13 residues. V was trimmed by 0 bases and J by 7 bases, leaving 9 bases between them.

The chain combines TRBV27 with TRBJ1-1; 7 bases are a match to TRBD1. The CDR3 extends over 14 amino acids. Germline CDR1 is MNHEY and CDR2 is SMNVEV (reference sequence). Germline trimming cut 8 bases from V and 1 base from J; bases unmatched to any gene: 7. The CDR3 bases are TGTGCCAGCGCCTCCGGGACAGAGAACACTGAAGCTTTCTTT. It codes for CASASGTENTEAFF.

The V and J genes are TRBV5-4 and TRBJ2-7, with a tentative D call TRBD2 (5 bases). Trimming cost V 4 bases and J 6 bases, with 20 bases left between them. The V gene's germline CDR1 is SGHNT and CDR2 YYREEE (reference sequence). CDR3 length equals 15 residues. In DNA form, the CDR3 reads TGTGCCAGCAGCCTTCGTCGAGGGAAATATGGCGAGCAGTACTTC. This translates into CASSLRRGKYGEQYF.

The chain has TRBV27 and TRBJ1-2; a weak D match, TRBD1 (6 bases). V lost 7 bases, J lost 8 bases, and 17 bases lay in between. The CDR3 contains 13 residues. Germline CDR1 reads MNHEY; CDR2 reads SMNVEV (reference sequence). The CDR3 DNA sequence: TGTGCCAGCACCTCCACCGACAGGAAGGGCTACACCTTC. This translates into CASTSTDRKGYTF.

V usage is TRBV11-2 and J usage is TRBJ2-3; 8 bases agree with TRBD2. Germline V CDR1 and CDR2: SGHAT, FQNNGV. J gave up 5 bases and V 4 bases, and 14 bases lay outside the gene matches. The CDR3 sequence is 17 residues long. In DNA form, the CDR3 reads TGTGCCAGCAGCTCTTTACTAGCGGAAAAACAGGGAGATACGCAGTATTTT. It yields the protein CASSSLLAEKQGDTQYF.

This clone was seen only a few times. The genes are TRBV9 and TRBJ2-5; D might be TRBD1 (5 bases). The CDR3 is 18 residues long. V was clipped by 0 bases and J by 0 bases, with 18 bases between them. Germline CDR1 is SGDLS and CDR2 is YYNGEE. The CDR3 loop is CASSVGIQWTLYQETQYF. The CDR3 DNA reads as TGTGCCAGCAGCGTAGGCATACAATGGACACTGTACCAAGAGACCCAGTACTTC.

This clone has just a few counts. The chain uses TRBV5-1 and TRBJ2-1, with 13 bases aligning to TRBD2. The germline V gene encodes CDR1 SGHRS and CDR2 YFSETQ. The CDR3 has 16 residues. The V gene end was trimmed by 0 bases and the J gene end by 6 bases; junction bases not matched to a gene: 3. The CDR3 region has the DNA TGCGCCAGCAGCTTGGGAGGACTAGCGGGGGTCAATGAGCAGTTCTTC. As protein: CASSLGGLAGVNEQFF.

The V gene is TRBV11-3, the J gene TRBJ2-5; no reliable D call. Germline values: CDR1 SGHNT, CDR2 YENEEA. The CDR3 length is 16 residues. V lost 1 base and J 2 bases, leaving 14 bases between the germline ends. The CDR3 reads CASSLGRYSNQETQYF. The CDR3 nucleotides read TGTGCCAGCAGCTTAGGTCGGTACAGTAATCAAGAGACCCAGTACTTC.